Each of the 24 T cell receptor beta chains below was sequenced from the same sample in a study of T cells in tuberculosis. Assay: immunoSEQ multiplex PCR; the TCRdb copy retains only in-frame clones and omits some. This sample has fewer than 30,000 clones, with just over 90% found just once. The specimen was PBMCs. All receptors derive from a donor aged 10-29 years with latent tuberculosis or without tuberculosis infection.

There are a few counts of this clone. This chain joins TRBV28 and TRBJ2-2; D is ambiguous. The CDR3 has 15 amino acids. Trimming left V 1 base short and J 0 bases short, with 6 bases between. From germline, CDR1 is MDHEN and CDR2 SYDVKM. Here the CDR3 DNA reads TGTGCCAGCAGTTTATTAGAATCGAACACCGGGGAGCTGTTTTTT. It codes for CASSLLESNTGELFF.

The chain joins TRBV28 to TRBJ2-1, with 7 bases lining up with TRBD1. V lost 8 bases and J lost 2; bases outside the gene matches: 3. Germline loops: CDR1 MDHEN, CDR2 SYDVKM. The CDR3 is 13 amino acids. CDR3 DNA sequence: TGTGCCAGCCGACAGGGCACCTACAATGAGCAGTTCTTC. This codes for CASRQGTYNEQFF.

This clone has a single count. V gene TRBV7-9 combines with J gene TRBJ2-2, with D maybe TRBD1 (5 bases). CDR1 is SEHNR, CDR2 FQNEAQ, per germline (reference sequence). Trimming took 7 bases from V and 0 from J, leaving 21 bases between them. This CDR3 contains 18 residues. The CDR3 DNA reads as TGTGCCAGCACCATTTCTTATAAGGGGCAGCCGAACACCGGGGAGCTGTTTTTT. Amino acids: CASTISYKGQPNTGELFF.

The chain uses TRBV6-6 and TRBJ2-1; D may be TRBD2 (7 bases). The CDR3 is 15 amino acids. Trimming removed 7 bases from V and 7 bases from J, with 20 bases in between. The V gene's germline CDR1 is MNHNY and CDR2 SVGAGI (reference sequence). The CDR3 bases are TGTGCCAGCATCTCTTGGGAGGGGGGGCGGAATGAGCAGTTCTTC. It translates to CASISWEGGRNEQFF.

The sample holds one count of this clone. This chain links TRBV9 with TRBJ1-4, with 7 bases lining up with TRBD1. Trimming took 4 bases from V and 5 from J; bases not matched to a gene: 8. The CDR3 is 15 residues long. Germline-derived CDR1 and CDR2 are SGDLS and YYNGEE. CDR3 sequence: CASSPWDSRNEKLFF. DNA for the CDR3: TGTGCCAGCAGCCCTTGGGACAGTCGGAATGAAAAACTGTTTTTT.

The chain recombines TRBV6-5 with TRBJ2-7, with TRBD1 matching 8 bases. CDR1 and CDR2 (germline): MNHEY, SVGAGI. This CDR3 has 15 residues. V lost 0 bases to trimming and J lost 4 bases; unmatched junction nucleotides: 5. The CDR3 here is CASSYSHRGYYEQYF. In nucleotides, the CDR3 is TGTGCCAGCAGTTACTCGCACAGGGGGTATTACGAGCAGTACTTC.

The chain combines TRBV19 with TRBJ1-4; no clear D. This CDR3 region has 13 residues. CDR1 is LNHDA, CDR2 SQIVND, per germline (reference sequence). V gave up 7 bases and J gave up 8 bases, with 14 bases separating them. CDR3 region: CASTRASGEKLFF. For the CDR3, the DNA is TGTGCCAGTACAAGGGCCTCGGGGGAAAAACTGTTTTTT.

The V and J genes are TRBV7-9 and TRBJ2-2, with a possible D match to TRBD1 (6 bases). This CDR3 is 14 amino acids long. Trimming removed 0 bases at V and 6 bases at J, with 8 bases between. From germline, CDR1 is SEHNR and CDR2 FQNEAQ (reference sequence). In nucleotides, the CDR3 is TGTGCCAGCAGCTTAGCCACAGGGTCCGGGGAGCTGTTTTTT. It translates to CASSLATGSGELFF.

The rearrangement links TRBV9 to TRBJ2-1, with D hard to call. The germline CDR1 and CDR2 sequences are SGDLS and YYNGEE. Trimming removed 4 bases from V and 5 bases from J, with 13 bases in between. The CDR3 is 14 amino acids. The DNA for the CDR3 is TGTGCCAGCAGCATACGATTGGCGGACAATGAGCAGTTCTTC. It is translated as CASSIRLADNEQFF.

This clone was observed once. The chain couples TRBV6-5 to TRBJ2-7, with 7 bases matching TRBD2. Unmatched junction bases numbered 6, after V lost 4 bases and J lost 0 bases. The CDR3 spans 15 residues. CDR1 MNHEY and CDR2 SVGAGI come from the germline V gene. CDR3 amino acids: CASSSKRGFSYEQYF. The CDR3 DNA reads TGTGCCAGCAGTTCCAAGCGGGGTTTCTCCTACGAGCAGTACTTC.

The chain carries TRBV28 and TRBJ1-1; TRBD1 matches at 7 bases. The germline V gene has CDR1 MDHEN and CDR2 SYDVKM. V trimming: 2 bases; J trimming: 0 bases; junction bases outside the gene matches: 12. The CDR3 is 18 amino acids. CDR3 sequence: CASSLGGPGGTLNTEAFF. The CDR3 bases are TGTGCCAGCAGTTTAGGTGGGCCAGGGGGTACACTGAACACTGAAGCTTTCTTT.

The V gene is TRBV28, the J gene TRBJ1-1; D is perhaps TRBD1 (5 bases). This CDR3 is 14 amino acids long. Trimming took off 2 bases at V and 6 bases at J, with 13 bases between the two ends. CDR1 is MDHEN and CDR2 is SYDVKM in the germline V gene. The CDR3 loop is CASSLGQGRAEAFF. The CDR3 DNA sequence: TGTGCCAGCAGTTTAGGGCAGGGTAGGGCTGAAGCTTTCTTT. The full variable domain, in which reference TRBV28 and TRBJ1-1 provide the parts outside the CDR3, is DVKVTQSSRYLVKRTGEKVFLECVQDMDHENMFWYRQDPGLGLRLIYFSYDVKMKEKGDIPEGYSVSREKKERFSLILESASTNQTSMYLCASSLGQGRAEAFFGQGTRLTVV.

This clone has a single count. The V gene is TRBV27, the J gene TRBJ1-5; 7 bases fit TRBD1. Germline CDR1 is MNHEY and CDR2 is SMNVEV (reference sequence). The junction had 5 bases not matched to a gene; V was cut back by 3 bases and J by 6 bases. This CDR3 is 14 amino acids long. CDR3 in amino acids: CASSFTGALQPQHF. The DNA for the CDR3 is TGTGCCAGCAGTTTTACAGGGGCACTTCAGCCCCAGCATTTT.

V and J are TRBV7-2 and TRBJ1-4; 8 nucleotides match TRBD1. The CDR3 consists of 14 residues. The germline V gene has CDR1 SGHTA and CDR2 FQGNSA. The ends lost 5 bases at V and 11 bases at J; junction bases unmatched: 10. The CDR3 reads CASSGAGGAMKLFF. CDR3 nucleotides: TGTGCCAGCAGCGGCGCAGGGGGCGCTATGAAACTGTTTTTT.

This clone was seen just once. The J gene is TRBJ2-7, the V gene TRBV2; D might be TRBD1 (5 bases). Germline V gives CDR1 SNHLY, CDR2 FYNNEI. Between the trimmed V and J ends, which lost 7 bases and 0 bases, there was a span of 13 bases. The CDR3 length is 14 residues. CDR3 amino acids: CASTNRHNSYEQYF. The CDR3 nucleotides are TGTGCCAGCACGAACAGGCACAACTCCTACGAGCAGTACTTC.

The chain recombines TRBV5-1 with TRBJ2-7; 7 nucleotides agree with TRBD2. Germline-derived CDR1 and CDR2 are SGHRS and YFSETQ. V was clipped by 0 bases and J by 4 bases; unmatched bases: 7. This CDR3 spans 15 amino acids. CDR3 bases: TGCGCCAGCAGCTTGGTCTCGTCTAGCGGTTACGAGCAGTACTTC. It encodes CASSLVSSSGYEQYF.

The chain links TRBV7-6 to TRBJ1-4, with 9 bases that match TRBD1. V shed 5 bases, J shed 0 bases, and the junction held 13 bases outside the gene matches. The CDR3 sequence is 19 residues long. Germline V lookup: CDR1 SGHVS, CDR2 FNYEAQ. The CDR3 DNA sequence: TGTGCCAGCAGCCCCCTAGGGACAGGGACCCTTGCAACTAATGAAAAACTGTTTTTT. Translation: CASSPLGTGTLATNEKLFF.

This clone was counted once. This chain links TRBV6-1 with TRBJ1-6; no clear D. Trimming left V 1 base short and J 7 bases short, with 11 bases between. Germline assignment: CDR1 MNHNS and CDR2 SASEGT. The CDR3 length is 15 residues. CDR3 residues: CASSEGTVLNSPLHF. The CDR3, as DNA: TGTGCCAGCAGTGAAGGAACAGTTCTGAATTCACCCCTCCACTTT.

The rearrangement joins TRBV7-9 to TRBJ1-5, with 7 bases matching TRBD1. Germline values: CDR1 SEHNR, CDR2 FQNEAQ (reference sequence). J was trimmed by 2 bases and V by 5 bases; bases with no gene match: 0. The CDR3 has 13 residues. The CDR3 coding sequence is TGTGCCAGCAGCGGACAGGGCAATCAGCCCCAGCATTTT. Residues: CASSGQGNQPQHF.

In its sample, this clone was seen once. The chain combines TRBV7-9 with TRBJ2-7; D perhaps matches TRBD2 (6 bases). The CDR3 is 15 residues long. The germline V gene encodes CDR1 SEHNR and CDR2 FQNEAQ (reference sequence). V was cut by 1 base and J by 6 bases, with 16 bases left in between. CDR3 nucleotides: TGTGCCAGCAGCTTAGTGGCGGGGCGCAGGTCCGAGCAGTACTTC. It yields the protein CASSLVAGRRSEQYF.

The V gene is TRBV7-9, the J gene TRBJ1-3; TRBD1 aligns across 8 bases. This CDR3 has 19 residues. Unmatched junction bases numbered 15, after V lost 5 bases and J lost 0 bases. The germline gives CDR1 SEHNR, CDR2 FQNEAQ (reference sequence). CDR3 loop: CASSRGIRDRLSSGNTIYF. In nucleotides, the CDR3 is TGTGCCAGCAGCCGTGGAATACGGGACAGGTTAAGCTCTGGAAACACCATATATTTT.

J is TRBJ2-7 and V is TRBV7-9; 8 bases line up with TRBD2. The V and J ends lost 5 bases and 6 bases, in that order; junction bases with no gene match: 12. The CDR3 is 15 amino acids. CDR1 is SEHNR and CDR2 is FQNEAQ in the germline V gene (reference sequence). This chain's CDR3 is CASSAPQGLGGEQYF. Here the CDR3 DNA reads TGTGCCAGCAGCGCTCCCCAGGGACTAGGGGGCGAGCAGTACTTC.

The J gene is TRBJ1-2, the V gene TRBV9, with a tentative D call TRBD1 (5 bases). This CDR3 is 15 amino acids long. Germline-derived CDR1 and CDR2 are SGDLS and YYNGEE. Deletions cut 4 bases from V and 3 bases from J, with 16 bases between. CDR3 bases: TGTGCCAGCAGCCCCGACGGGGGTGGTGACTATGGCTACACCTTC. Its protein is CASSPDGGGDYGYTF.

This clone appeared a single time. The CDR3 bases are TGTGCCATCAGACAGGGTGACACCGGGGAGCTGTTTTTT. Translated, it gives CAIRQGDTGELFF. The genes are TRBV10-3 and TRBJ2-2; D perhaps matches TRBD1 (6 bases). The germline CDR1 and CDR2 sequences are ENHRY and SYGVKD. Trimming took off 6 bases at V and 3 bases at J, with 8 bases between the two ends. The CDR3 consists of 13 residues.